These 9 T cell receptor beta chains were sequenced from one sample in a study of cytomegalovirus exposure and HLA in healthy donors. 60 Vbeta and 13 Jbeta primers were used in PCR. Sequenced by immunoSEQ multiplex PCR; TCRdb stores in-frame clones only, minus some. The sample records under 150,000 clones, over 70% being singletons. Material for sequencing was PBMCs. These receptors were obtained from a male donor in good health and CMV-seronegative.

The rearrangement joins TRBV27 to TRBJ1-1; tentatively, D is TRBD1 (6 bases). This CDR3 spans 14 amino acids. Per the germline V gene, CDR1 is MNHEY and CDR2 is SMNVEV (reference sequence). The V gene lost 6 bases and the J gene lost 1 base, with 12 bases spanning the gap. The CDR3 DNA follows: TGTGCCAGCAGGAGTGGGGGCACGAACACTGAAGCTTTCTTT. Translating it yields CASRSGGTNTEAFF.

The DNA for the CDR3 is TGTGCCAGCAGCAGTAATCGGGCGGGCACTGAAGCTTTCTTT. Translation gives CASSSNRAGTEAFF. J is TRBJ1-1 and V is TRBV11-2; D remains ambiguous. CDR1 and CDR2 from the germline V gene are SGHAT and FQNNGV. V was trimmed by 5 bases and J by 4 bases, leaving 14 bases between them. This CDR3 comprises 14 residues.

J is TRBJ1-1 and V is TRBV5-1; no reliable D call. Between the trimmed V and J ends, which lost 2 bases and 3 bases, there was a span of 8 bases. The germline V gene encodes CDR1 SGHRS and CDR2 YFSETQ. The length of the CDR3 is 13 residues. The DNA for the CDR3 is TGCGCCAGCAGCTTTGAGGCGGACACTGAAGCTTTCTTT. Protein product: CASSFEADTEAFF.

The rearrangement uses TRBV27 and TRBJ2-6; D not certain. Trimming took off 0 bases at V and 3 bases at J, with 3 bases between the two ends. Germline V gene lookup returns CDR1 MNHEY and CDR2 SMNVEV (reference sequence). The CDR3 covers 14 residues. Written as DNA, the CDR3 is TGTGCCAGCAGTTTATCTAGTGGGGCCAACGTCCTGACTTTC. Translation gives CASSLSSGANVLTF.

The chain recombines TRBV15 with TRBJ2-7; D call uncertain. Trimming took 0 bases from V and 7 from J, leaving 7 bases between them. Germline V gene lookup returns CDR1 LNHNV and CDR2 YYDKDF (reference sequence). This CDR3 contains 12 residues. Written as DNA, the CDR3 is TGTGCCACCAGCAGAGACTACTGGGAGCAGTACTTC. The encoded protein is CATSRDYWEQYF.

The rearrangement joins TRBV10-2 to TRBJ1-1; the D gene is possibly TRBD1 (6 bases). The length of the CDR3 is 15 residues. Per the germline V gene, CDR1 is WSHSY and CDR2 is SAAADI. V was trimmed by 6 bases and J by 0 bases, leaving 14 bases between them. The CDR3 loop is CASSLGAAMNTEAFF. The CDR3 DNA sequence: TGCGCCAGCAGCCTGGGGGCGGCTATGAACACTGAAGCTTTCTTT.

V and J are TRBV6-5 and TRBJ1-4; 9 nucleotides align to TRBD1. The trim removed 8 bases at V and 15 bases at J, leaving 13 bases unmatched. CDR3 length: 13 amino acids. Germline CDR1 MNHEY, CDR2 SVGAGI. CDR3 in amino acids: CASRGTGTPGVFF. The CDR3 nucleotides read TGTGCCAGCCGCGGGACAGGGACCCCAGGGGTGTTTTTT.

This chain uses TRBV7-8 with TRBJ1-1; D uncertain. The CDR3 loop spans 16 amino acids. Trimming removed 2 bases at V and 7 bases at J, with 20 bases between. The germline gives CDR1 SGHVS, CDR2 FQNEAQ. This CDR3 reads CASSLSGRTVSREAFF. The CDR3 DNA reads as TGTGCCAGCAGCTTAAGCGGCAGGACGGTTTCGCGTGAAGCTTTCTTT. The full variable domain, in which reference TRBV7-8 and TRBJ1-1 provide the parts outside the CDR3, is GAGVSQSPRYKVAKRGQDVALRCDPISGHVSLFWYQQALGQGPEFLTYFQNEAQLDKSGLPSDRFFAERPEGSVSTLKIQRTQQEDSAVYLCASSLSGRTVSREAFFGQGTRLTVV.

The table lists this clone with a few counts. This chain links TRBV2 with TRBJ2-6; D is unresolved. Trimming cost V 3 bases and J 1 base, with 4 bases left between them. Germline CDR1 is SNHLY and CDR2 is FYNNEI. The CDR3 extends over 14 amino acids. The CDR3 DNA reads TGTGCCAGCAGTGAGCGATCTGGGGCCAACGTCCTGACTTTC. The encoded protein is CASSERSGANVLTF.